This record looks at one TCR beta chain sequence and its context. One entry per CDR3 protein, called by TCRdb with MiXCR from the 5' RACE reads. Found here are about 530,000 distinct CDR3 sequences, nearly 15% of them singletons; the top ten hold 0.44%. This sample was taken from a study of identical twins. The CDR3 sequence is 14 residues long. The V gene's germline CDR1 is SGHVS and CDR2 FQNEAQ. The germline V and J ends were trimmed by 1 base and 4 bases, with 10 bases remaining between them. The data were also submitted as part of a second study, on yellow fever vaccine responses in identical twins.

Material for sequencing was CD4+ T cells sorted from blood. The receptor comes from a woman aged 18-30 years in good health. This rearrangement joins TRBV7-8 to TRBJ1-1, with D unclear. CDR3 region: CASSLGVGSTEAFF. CDR3 nucleotide sequence: TGTGCCAGCAGCTTAGGGGTCGGGAGCACTGAAGCTTTCTTT.